This TCR beta chain comes out of a study of blood T cell repertoires in COVID-19. Method: immunoSEQ multiplex PCR; TCRdb's copy keeps in-frame clones and lacks some. The sample has over 20,000 clones, about 89% seen once. The V gene's germline CDR1 is KGHSH and CDR2 LQKENI. V lost 5 bases and J 4 bases, leaving 12 bases between the germline ends. CDR3 length: 14 residues. The chain carries TRBV18 and TRBJ1-3, with a possible D match to TRBD1 (6 bases). The sequence came from an older man with active COVID-19. The sample consisted of peripheral blood. The CDR3 nucleotides read TGTGCCAGCTCAGAGTCAACAGGGGGAAACACCATATATTTT. Amino acid sequence: CASSESTGGNTIYF.